The present TCR beta chain was sequenced within a study of T cells after yellow fever vaccination. General study results and limits: Researchers cautioned that FACS-sorted repertoires could harbor abundant clonotypes contaminating from the bulk population. A minor fraction of clonotypes spanned both CD4 and CD8 compartments.

TCR cDNA, made by 5'RACE template switching, carried an added universal primer site and UMIs. TCRdb reprocessed the 5' RACE reads with MiXCR, giving one entry per CDR3 protein. The table shows over 110,000 distinct CDR3 sequences, with 7.7% occurring only once. The CDR3 contains 14 residues. Germline V gene lookup returns CDR1 LGHNA and CDR2 YNFKEQ. V gave up 0 bases and J gave up 4 bases, with 9 bases separating them. There are many counts of this clonotype. The antigen is undetermined. This TCR was sampled from a man younger than 40 who received the YFV17D yellow fever vaccine. The material sequenced was CD4+ T cells sorted from PBMCs, taken 5 days after the yellow fever booster vaccination. The chain uses TRBV4-2 and TRBJ1-2; no reliable D call. The CDR3 sequence: CASSQDQIGYGYTF. The DNA for the CDR3 is TGTGCCAGCAGCCAAGATCAGATCGGCTATGGCTACACCTTC.